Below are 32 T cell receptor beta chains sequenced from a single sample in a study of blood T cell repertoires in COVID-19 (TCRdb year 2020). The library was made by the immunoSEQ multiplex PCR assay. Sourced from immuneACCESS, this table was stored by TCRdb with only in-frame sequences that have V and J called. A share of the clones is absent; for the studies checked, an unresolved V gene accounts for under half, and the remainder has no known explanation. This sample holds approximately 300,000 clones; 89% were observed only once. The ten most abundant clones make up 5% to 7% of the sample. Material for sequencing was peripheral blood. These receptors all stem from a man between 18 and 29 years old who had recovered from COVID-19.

The DNA for the CDR3 is TGTGCCAGCAGCCTCCTCGGGACTGAAGCTTTCTTT. Residues: CASSLLGTEAFF. The rearrangement uses TRBV14 and TRBJ1-1; no reliable D call. There are 12 residues in the CDR3. Germline CDR1 SGHDN, CDR2 FVKESK. The V gene lost 4 bases and the J gene lost 5 bases, with 8 bases spanning the gap.

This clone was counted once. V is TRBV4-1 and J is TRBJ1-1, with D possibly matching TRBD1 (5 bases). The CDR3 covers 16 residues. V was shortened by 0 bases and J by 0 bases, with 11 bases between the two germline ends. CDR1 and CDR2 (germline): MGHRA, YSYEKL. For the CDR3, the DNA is TGCGCCAGCAGCCAAGATGTGGGCAGGGTGAACACTGAAGCTTTCTTT. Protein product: CASSQDVGRVNTEAFF.

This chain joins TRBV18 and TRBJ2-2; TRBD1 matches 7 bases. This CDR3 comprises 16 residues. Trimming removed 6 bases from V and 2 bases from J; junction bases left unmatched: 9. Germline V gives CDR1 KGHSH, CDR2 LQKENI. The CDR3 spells CASSTIGTVNTGELFF. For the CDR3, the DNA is TGTGCCAGCTCGACAATCGGGACAGTTAACACCGGGGAGCTGTTTTTT.

CDR3 DNA sequence: TGCAGTCGACACTCGAACACTGAAGCTTTCTTT. Translating gives CSRHSNTEAFF. The V gene is TRBV20-1, the J gene TRBJ1-1; no definite D call. CDR1 and CDR2 (germline): DFQATT, SNEGSKA (reference sequence). Trimming pared 8 bases from V and 1 base from J, leaving 8 bases between. The CDR3 length is 11 residues.

This CDR3 is CASSYGQVSYNEQFF. The CDR3 DNA sequence: TGTGCCAGCAGTTATGGACAGGTCTCCTACAATGAGCAGTTCTTC. The J gene is TRBJ2-1, the V gene TRBV6-5; 7 positions agree with TRBD1. The CDR3 is 15 residues long. The junction had 2 bases not matched to a gene; V was cut back by 3 bases and J by 0 bases. CDR1 is MNHEY and CDR2 is SVGAGI in the germline V gene.

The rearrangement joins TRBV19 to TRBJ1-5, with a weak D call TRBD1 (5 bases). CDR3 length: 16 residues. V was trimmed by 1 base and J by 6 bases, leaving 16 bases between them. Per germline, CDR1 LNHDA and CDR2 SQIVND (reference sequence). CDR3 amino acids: CASSIGGGSRSQPQHF. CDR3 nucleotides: TGTGCCAGTAGTATAGGGGGGGGGTCCAGGAGTCAGCCCCAGCATTTT.

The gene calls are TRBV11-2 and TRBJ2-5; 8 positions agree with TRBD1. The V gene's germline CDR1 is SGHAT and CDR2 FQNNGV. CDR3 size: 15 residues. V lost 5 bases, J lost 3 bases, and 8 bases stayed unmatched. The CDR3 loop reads CASSLWTGTEETQYF. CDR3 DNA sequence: TGTGCCAGCAGCCTCTGGACAGGGACGGAAGAGACCCAGTACTTC. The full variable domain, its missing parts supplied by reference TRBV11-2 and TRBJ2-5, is EAGVAQSPRYKIIEKRQSVAFWCNPISGHATLYWYQQILGQGPKLLIQFQNNGVVDDSQLPKDRFSAERLKGVDSTLKIQPAKLEDSAVYLCASSLWTGTEETQYFGPGTRLLVL.

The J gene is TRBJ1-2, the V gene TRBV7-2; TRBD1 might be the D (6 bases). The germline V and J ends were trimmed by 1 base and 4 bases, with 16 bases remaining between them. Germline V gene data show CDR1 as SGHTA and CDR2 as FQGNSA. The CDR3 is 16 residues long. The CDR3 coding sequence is TGTGCCAGCAGCTTAGGGAGTTACAGGGAGGGCTATGGCTACACCTTC. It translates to CASSLGSYREGYGYTF.

The CDR3 reads CASSPSVQGDYGYTF. The CDR3, as DNA: TGTGCCAGCTCACCGTCCGTTCAGGGGGACTATGGCTACACCTTC. This chain links TRBV18 with TRBJ1-2, with 7 bases matching TRBD1. The CDR3 covers 15 residues. Germline V gene lookup returns CDR1 KGHSH and CDR2 LQKENI. After removal of 3 bases from V and 3 bases from J, the junction contained 7 bases not matched to a gene.

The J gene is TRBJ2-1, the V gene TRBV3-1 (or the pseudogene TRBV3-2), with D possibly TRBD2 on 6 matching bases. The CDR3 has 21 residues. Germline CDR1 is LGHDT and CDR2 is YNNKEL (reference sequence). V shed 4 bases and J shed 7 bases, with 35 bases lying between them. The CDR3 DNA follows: TGTGCCAGCAGCCCACCTCTGGGGGGAGCGTCCTTGGGGGAAACGAGGAATGAGCAGTTCTTC. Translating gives CASSPPLGGASLGETRNEQFF.

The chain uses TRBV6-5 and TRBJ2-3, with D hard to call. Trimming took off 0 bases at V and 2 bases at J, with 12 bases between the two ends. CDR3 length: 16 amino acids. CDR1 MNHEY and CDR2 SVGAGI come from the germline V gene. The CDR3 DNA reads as TGTGCCAGCAGTTACTCGGGCAGGATCTACACAGATACGCAGTATTTT. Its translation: CASSYSGRIYTDTQYF.

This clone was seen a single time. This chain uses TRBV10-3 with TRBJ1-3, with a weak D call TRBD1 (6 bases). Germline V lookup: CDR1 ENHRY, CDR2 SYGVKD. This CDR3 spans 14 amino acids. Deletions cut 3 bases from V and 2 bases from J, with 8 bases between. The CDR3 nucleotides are TGTGCCATCAGTGAACCAGGGGCTGGAAACACCATATATTTT. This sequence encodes CAISEPGAGNTIYF.

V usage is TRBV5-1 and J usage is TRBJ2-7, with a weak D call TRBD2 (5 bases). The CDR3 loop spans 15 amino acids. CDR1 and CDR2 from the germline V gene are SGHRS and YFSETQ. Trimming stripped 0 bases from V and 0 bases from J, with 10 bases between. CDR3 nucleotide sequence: TGCGCCAGCAGCTTGGCCGGGGTTAGCTCCTACGAGCAGTACTTC. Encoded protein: CASSLAGVSSYEQYF.

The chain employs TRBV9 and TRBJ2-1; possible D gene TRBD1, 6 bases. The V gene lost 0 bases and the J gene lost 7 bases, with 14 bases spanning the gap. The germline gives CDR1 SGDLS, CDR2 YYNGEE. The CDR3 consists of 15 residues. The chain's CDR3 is CASSVDPGTGNEQFF. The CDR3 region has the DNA TGTGCCAGCAGCGTAGACCCAGGAACAGGGAATGAGCAGTTCTTC.

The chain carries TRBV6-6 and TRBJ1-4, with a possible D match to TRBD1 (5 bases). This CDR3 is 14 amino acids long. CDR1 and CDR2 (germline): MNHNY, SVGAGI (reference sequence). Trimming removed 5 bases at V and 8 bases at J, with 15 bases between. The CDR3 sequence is CASSPGNAGEKLFF. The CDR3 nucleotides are TGTGCCAGCAGTCCAGGGAACGCCGGGGAAAAACTGTTTTTT.

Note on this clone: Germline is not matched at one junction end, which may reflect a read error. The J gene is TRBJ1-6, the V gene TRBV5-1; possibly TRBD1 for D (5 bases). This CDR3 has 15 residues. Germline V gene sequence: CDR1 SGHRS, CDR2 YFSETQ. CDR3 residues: CASSSGHSNNSPLHF. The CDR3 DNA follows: TGCGCCAGCAGTTCTGGACACTCCAATAATTCACCCCTCCACTTT.

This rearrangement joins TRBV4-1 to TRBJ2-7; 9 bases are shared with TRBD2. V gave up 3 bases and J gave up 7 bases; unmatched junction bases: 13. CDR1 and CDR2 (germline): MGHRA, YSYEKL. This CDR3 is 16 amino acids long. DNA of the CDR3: TGCGCCAGCAGCCATGAACTTAGCGGGAGTTTGGGTGAGCAGTACTTC. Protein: CASSHELSGSLGEQYF.

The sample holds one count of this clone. The CDR3 DNA is TGTGCCAGCAGCCCGAGACAGGGGACGGCCCCCGGTAACTATGGCTACACCTTC. As protein: CASSPRQGTAPGNYGYTF. J is TRBJ1-2 and V is TRBV4-2; 8 bases match TRBD1. The CDR3 spans 18 residues. Germline V CDR1 and CDR2: LGHNA, YNFKEQ. With 4 bases clipped from V and 1 base from J, the junction kept 14 bases outside the gene matches.

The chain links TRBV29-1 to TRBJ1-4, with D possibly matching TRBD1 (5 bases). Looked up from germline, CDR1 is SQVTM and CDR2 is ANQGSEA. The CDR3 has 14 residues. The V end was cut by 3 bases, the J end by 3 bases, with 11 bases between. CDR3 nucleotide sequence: TGCAGCGTTGAGGGAGGGGCTTCTAATGAAAAACTGTTTTTT. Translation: CSVEGGASNEKLFF.

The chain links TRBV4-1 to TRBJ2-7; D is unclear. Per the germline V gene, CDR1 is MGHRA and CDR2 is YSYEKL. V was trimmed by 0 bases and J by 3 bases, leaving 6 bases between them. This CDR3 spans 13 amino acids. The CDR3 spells CASSQERSYEQYF. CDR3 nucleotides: TGCGCCAGCAGCCAAGAACGGAGCTACGAGCAGTACTTC.

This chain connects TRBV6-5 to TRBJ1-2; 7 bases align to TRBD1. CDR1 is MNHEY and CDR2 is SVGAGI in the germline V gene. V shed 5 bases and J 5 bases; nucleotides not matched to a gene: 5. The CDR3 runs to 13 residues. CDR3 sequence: CASSPQGQYGYTF. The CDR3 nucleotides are TGTGCCAGCAGTCCTCAGGGACAGTATGGCTACACCTTC.

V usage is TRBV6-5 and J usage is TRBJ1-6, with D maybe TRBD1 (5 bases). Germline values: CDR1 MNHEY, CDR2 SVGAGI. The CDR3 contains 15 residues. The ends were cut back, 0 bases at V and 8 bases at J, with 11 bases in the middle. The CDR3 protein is CASSYSGRFDSPLHF. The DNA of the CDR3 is TGTGCCAGCAGTTACTCGGGGCGGTTTGATTCACCCCTCCACTTT.

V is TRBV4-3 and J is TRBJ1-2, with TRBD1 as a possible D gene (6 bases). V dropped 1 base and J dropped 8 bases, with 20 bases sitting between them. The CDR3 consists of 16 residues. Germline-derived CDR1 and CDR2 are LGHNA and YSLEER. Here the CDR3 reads CASSQVGLTGTGGYTF. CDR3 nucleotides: TGCGCCAGCAGCCAAGTAGGTTTGACAGGAACGGGCGGCTACACCTTC.

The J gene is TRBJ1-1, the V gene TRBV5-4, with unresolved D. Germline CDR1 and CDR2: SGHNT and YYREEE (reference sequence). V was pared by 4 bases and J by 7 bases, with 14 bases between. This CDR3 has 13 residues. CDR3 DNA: TGTGCCAGCAGCCCCGCGGGAACGGGTGAAGCTTTCTTT. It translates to CASSPAGTGEAFF.

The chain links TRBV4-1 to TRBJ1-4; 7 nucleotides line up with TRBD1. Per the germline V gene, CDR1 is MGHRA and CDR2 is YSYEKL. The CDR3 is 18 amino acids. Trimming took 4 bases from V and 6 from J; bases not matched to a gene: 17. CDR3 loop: CASSPRTGALGLDEKLFF. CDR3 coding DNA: TGCGCCAGCAGCCCGCGAACAGGGGCCCTCGGTTTGGATGAAAAACTGTTTTTT.

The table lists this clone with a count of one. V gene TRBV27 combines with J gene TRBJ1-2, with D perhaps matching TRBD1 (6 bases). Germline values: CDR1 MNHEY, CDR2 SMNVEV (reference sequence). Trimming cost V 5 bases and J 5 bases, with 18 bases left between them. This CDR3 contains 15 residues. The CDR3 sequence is CASSRTIDRSYGYTF. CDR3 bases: TGTGCCAGCAGTAGGACAATTGACAGGAGTTATGGCTACACCTTC.

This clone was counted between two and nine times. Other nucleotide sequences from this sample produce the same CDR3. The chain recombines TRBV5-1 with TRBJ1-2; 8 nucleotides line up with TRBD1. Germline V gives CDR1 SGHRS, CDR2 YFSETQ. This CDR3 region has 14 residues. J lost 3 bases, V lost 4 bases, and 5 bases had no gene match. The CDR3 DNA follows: TGCGCCAGCAGCCCCGGGACAGGCGACTATGGCTACACCTTC. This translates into CASSPGTGDYGYTF. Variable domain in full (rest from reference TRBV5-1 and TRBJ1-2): KAGVTQTPRYLIKTRGQQVTLSCSPISGHRSVSWYQQTPGQGLQFLFEYFSETQRNKGNFPGRFSGRQFSNSRSEMNVSTLELGDSALYLCASSPGTGDYGYTFGSGTRLTVV.

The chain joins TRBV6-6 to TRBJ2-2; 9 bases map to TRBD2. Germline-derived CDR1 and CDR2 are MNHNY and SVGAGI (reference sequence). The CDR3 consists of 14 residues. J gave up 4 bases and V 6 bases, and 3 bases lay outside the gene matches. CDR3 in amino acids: CASRAGGGTGELFF. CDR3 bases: TGTGCCAGCAGGGCGGGGGGGGGCACCGGGGAGCTGTTTTTT.

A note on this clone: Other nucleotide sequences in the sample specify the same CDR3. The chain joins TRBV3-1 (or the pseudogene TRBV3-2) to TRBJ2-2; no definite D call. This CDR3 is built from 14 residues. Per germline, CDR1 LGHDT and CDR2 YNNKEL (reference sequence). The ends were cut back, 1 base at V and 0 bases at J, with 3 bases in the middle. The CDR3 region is CASSQGPNTGELFF. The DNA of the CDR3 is TGTGCCAGCAGCCAAGGGCCGAACACCGGGGAGCTGTTTTTT.

This CDR3 reads CASSFSQGDTEAFF. The DNA for the CDR3 is TGTGCCAGCAGCTTCTCCCAAGGGGACACTGAAGCTTTCTTT. The chain employs TRBV7-2 and TRBJ1-1; maybe TRBD1 (5 bases). The V end lost 3 bases, the J end lost 3 bases, and 11 bases lay between the germline ends. This CDR3 is built from 14 residues. CDR1 SGHTA and CDR2 FQGNSA come from the germline V gene.

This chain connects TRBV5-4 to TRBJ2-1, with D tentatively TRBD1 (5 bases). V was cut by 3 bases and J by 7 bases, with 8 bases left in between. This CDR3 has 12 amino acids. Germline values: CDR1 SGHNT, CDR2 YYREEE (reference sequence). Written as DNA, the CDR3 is TGTGCCAGCAGCTCCGACAGAAATGAGCAGTTCTTC. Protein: CASSSDRNEQFF.

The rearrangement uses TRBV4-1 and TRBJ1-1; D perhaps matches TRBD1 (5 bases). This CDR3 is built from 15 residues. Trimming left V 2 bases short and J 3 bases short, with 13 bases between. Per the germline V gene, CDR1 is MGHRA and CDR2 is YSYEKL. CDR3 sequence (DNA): TGCGCCAGCAGCCAAAATGGGGTAGGGGACACTGAAGCTTTCTTT. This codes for CASSQNGVGDTEAFF.